What follows are 19 T cell receptor beta chains derived from one specimen sequenced in a study of blood T cell repertoires in COVID-19. The assay was immunoSEQ multiplex PCR, and TCRdb's table has in-frame clones only and misses some. There are around 240,000 clones in the sample; approximately 80% occur only once, and approximately 1.3% lies in the top ten. The specimen was peripheral blood. These receptors were collected from a woman aged 40 to 49 who had recovered from COVID-19.

The table lists this clone with a few counts. The chain has TRBV25-1 and TRBJ1-1; D is possibly TRBD1 (5 bases). The CDR3 has 11 residues. V was cut by 8 bases and J by 10 bases, with 14 bases left in between. The germline CDR1 and CDR2 sequences are MGHDK and SYGVNS. In nucleotides, the CDR3 is TGTGCCAGCTCCGGTGGGGGGGGAGCTTTCTTT. Residues: CASSGGGGAFF.

CDR3 in DNA: TGTGCCAGCAGTTCCCGAGCGGGGCTAAACCAATATCGGCAGTTCTTC. It specifies CASSSRAGLNQYRQFF. The chain combines TRBV7-8 with TRBJ2-1; 7 bases are a match to TRBD2. The ends lost 6 bases at V and 12 bases at J; junction bases unmatched: 20. Germline CDR1 reads SGHVS; CDR2 reads FQNEAQ. This CDR3 is built from 16 residues.

The chain is built from TRBV18 and TRBJ2-7; D might be TRBD1 (6 bases). Deletions cut 5 bases from V and 2 bases from J, with 10 bases between. The CDR3 runs 13 residues. The germline V gene has CDR1 KGHSH and CDR2 LQKENI. CDR3 in amino acids: CASSEGQPYEQYF. DNA of the CDR3: TGTGCCAGCTCAGAAGGACAGCCCTACGAGCAGTACTTC.

The chain recombines TRBV7-2 with TRBJ1-1; D not certain. This CDR3 comprises 15 residues. Trimming shortened V by 5 bases and J by 1 base, and 14 bases separated the two germline ends. CDR1 SGHTA and CDR2 FQGNSA come from the germline V gene. The CDR3 spells CASSPVGAGNTEAFF. The CDR3 nucleotides are TGTGCCAGCAGCCCAGTGGGCGCGGGGAACACTGAAGCTTTCTTT.

With respect to this clone: Its ends do not fully match the called genes, so a read error is possible. The chain is built from TRBV6-1 and TRBJ1-1; D is undetermined. The CDR3 length is 17 residues. Germline V CDR1 and CDR2: MNHNS, SASEGT. In DNA form, the CDR3 reads TGTGCCAGCACTGAACTCGCGGGAATCTTGACGAACACTGAAGCTTTCTTT. It translates to CASTELAGILTNTEAFF.

The chain uses TRBV7-8 and TRBJ1-5, with TRBD1 as a possible D gene (6 bases). Trimming pared 3 bases from V and 4 bases from J, leaving 7 bases between. The CDR3 loop spans 13 amino acids. CDR1 is SGHVS, CDR2 FQNEAQ, per germline. CDR3 amino acids: CASSFRGNQPQHF. The CDR3 bases are TGTGCCAGCAGCTTCAGGGGTAATCAGCCCCAGCATTTT.

The CDR3 loop is CATSDGQGPFNQPQHF. The DNA for the CDR3 is TGTGCCACCAGTGATGGACAGGGTCCTTTTAATCAGCCCCAGCATTTT. This chain uses TRBV24-1 with TRBJ1-5, with 8 bases aligning to TRBD1. The CDR3 spans 16 residues. Looked up from germline, CDR1 is KGHDR and CDR2 is SFDVKD. With V trimmed by 3 bases and J by 4 bases, 7 bases remained unmatched.

This clone appeared a single time. The junction departs from germline at one end; a sequencing error may be responsible. The chain is built from TRBV7-7 and TRBJ2-5; 7 nucleotides align to TRBD1. The CDR3 contains 14 residues. Germline V gives CDR1 SSHAT, CDR2 FNYEAQ (reference sequence). In nucleotides, the CDR3 is TGTGCTAGCAGCCACGGGACAGTTCAAGAGACCCAGTACTTC. This codes for CASSHGTVQETQYF.

The chain couples TRBV28 to TRBJ2-1, with 10 nucleotides matching TRBD1. V was clipped by 6 bases and J by 7 bases; unmatched bases: 9. CDR1 is MDHEN and CDR2 is SYDVKM in the germline V gene. The CDR3 is 15 residues long. CDR3 nucleotide sequence: TGTGCCAGCAGCATACCGGGACAGGGGCGGAATGAGCAGTTCTTC. Its protein product is CASSIPGQGRNEQFF.

The gene calls are TRBV7-2 and TRBJ1-1; D is perhaps TRBD1 (5 bases). The CDR3 is made up of 13 amino acids. CDR1 and CDR2 (germline): SGHTA, FQGNSA. V dropped 4 bases and J dropped 11 bases, with 17 bases sitting between them. CDR3 sequence reads: CASSSLPGDWAFF. The CDR3 DNA reads TGTGCCAGCAGCTCCCTCCCCGGGGACTGGGCTTTCTTT.

The rearrangement joins TRBV19 to TRBJ2-1; 7 bases line up with TRBD1. With 5 bases clipped from V and 14 bases from J, the junction kept 9 bases outside the gene matches. The germline CDR1 and CDR2 sequences are LNHDA and SQIVND (reference sequence). The CDR3 totals 12 residues. Here the CDR3 DNA reads TGTGCCAGTAGTGTAACCGGGACAGAGGAGTTCTTC. The encoded protein is CASSVTGTEEFF.

A single count supports this clone. The J gene is TRBJ2-1, the V gene TRBV2; 11 bases agree with TRBD2. V shed 2 bases, J shed 9 bases, and the junction held 6 bases outside the gene matches. This CDR3 has 15 amino acids. The germline CDR1 and CDR2 sequences are SNHLY and FYNNEI. DNA for the CDR3: TGTGCCAGCAGTGAAATGACTAGCGGGGTCGGTGAGCAGTTCTTC. The encoded protein is CASSEMTSGVGEQFF. Based on the CDR3 plus reference TRBV2 and TRBJ2-1, the full variable domain is EPEVTQTPSHQVTQMGQEVILRCVPISNHLYFYWYRQILGQKVEFLVSFYNNEISEKSEIFDDQFSVERPDGSNFTLKIRSTKLEDSAMYFCASSEMTSGVGEQFFGPGTRLTVL.

V gene TRBV5-1 combines with J gene TRBJ1-2; D is possibly TRBD1 (6 bases). V was cut by 2 bases and J by 3 bases, with 17 bases left in between. Germline V CDR1 and CDR2: SGHRS, YFSETQ. The length of the CDR3 is 16 residues. The CDR3 DNA is TGCGCCAGCAGCTTCGGACAGCCTAGTTCGCACTATGGCTACACCTTC. Amino acid sequence: CASSFGQPSSHYGYTF. Full variable domain (rest looked up from reference TRBV5-1 and TRBJ1-2): KAGVTQTPRYLIKTRGQQVTLSCSPISGHRSVSWYQQTPGQGLQFLFEYFSETQRNKGNFPGRFSGRQFSNSRSEMNVSTLELGDSALYLCASSFGQPSSHYGYTFGSGTRLTVV.

This rearrangement joins TRBV7-2 to TRBJ2-7, with D possibly TRBD1 on 5 matching bases. CDR1 SGHTA and CDR2 FQGNSA come from the germline V gene. The CDR3 has 13 amino acids. The germline V and J ends were trimmed by 4 bases and 6 bases, with 13 bases remaining between them. The CDR3: CASSYVLRGEQYF. DNA for the CDR3: TGTGCCAGCAGCTATGTTCTTAGGGGCGAGCAGTACTTC.

The J gene is TRBJ1-1, the V gene TRBV5-4; D unresolved. Trimming took off 6 bases at V and 5 bases at J, with 23 bases between the two ends. The CDR3 spans 16 residues. CDR1 is SGHNT and CDR2 is YYREEE in the germline V gene (reference sequence). CDR3 sequence: CASTLGRGLRETEAFF. CDR3 sequence (DNA): TGTGCCAGCACCCTTGGTCGGGGTTTAAGAGAAACTGAAGCTTTCTTT. Together with reference TRBV5-4 and TRBJ1-1, the CDR3 gives the full variable domain: ETGVTQSPTHLIKTRGQQVTLRCSSQSGHNTVSWYQQALGQGPQFIFQYYREEENGRGNFPPRFSGLQFPNYSSELNVNALELDDSALYLCASTLGRGLRETEAFFGQGTRLTVV.

V usage is TRBV2 and J usage is TRBJ1-4, with a weak D call TRBD1 (6 bases). The ends were cut back, 7 bases at V and 0 bases at J, with 18 bases in the middle. The CDR3 sequence is 17 residues long. Germline CDR1 SNHLY, CDR2 FYNNEI. In DNA form, the CDR3 reads TGTGCCAGCAAACAGGGCCTAGCCCACACAACTAATGAAAAACTGTTTTTT. Its translation is CASKQGLAHTTNEKLFF.

This clone has a handful of counts. The V and J genes are TRBV11-2 and TRBJ2-1; D possibly corresponds to TRBD1 (5 bases). The CDR3 length is 16 residues. V shed 1 base and J shed 7 bases, with 17 bases lying between them. Looked up from germline, CDR1 is SGHAT and CDR2 is FQNNGV. The CDR3 sequence: CASSLVGFNAGNEQFF. Here the CDR3 DNA reads TGTGCCAGCAGCTTAGTGGGGTTTAACGCAGGGAATGAGCAGTTCTTC.

This clone was counted once. The rearrangement links TRBV30 to TRBJ1-4; 8 bases are a match to TRBD1. The CDR3 has 16 amino acids. CDR1 GTSNPN and CDR2 SVGIG come from the germline V gene (reference sequence). V lost 4 bases and J lost 3; bases outside the gene matches: 10. The CDR3 reads CAWNRDRLASNEKLFF. In DNA form, the CDR3 reads TGTGCCTGGAACCGGGACAGGCTGGCATCTAATGAAAAACTGTTTTTT.

This chain links TRBV29-1 with TRBJ1-2, with TRBD1 as a possible D gene (6 bases). This CDR3 is 13 amino acids long. The germline V and J ends were trimmed by 7 bases and 6 bases, with 18 bases remaining between them. Germline loops: CDR1 SQVTM, CDR2 ANQGSEA. The CDR3 sequence is CSAQHRDLDGYTF. The DNA for the CDR3 is TGCAGCGCCCAACACAGGGATCTCGATGGCTACACCTTC.